Below, 13 T cell receptor beta chains from the same sample are listed, as sequenced in a study of blood T cell repertoires in COVID-19. Assay: immunoSEQ multiplex PCR; the TCRdb copy retains only in-frame clones and omits some. The repertoire holds around 130,000 clones, with approximately 89% as singletons. The sample consisted of peripheral blood. Receptors were obtained from a woman between 55 and 75 years old with acute or convalescent COVID-19.

The J gene is TRBJ1-5, the V gene TRBV4-1, with a tentative D call TRBD1 (5 bases). The length of the CDR3 is 15 residues. The germline V and J ends were trimmed by 4 bases and 11 bases, with 21 bases remaining between them. Germline CDR1 is MGHRA and CDR2 is YSYEKL. The CDR3 nucleotides are TGCGCCAGCAGCCCCTCCGGACAAGACATCAGGGCCCAGCATTTT. This sequence encodes CASSPSGQDIRAQHF.

The chain is built from TRBV5-1 and TRBJ2-7; D perhaps matches TRBD1 (6 bases). The V gene lost 0 bases and the J gene lost 6 bases, with 10 bases spanning the gap. Looked up from germline, CDR1 is SGHRS and CDR2 is YFSETQ. CDR3 size: 13 residues. The CDR3 sequence is CASSLDQQGEQYF. CDR3 DNA sequence: TGCGCCAGCAGCTTGGATCAACAGGGCGAGCAGTACTTC.

This clone came up once. V gene TRBV19 combines with J gene TRBJ1-1, with 8 bases identical to TRBD1. The CDR3 runs to 13 residues. J was trimmed by 0 bases and V by 9 bases; bases with no gene match: 3. CDR1 is LNHDA and CDR2 is SQIVND in the germline V gene (reference sequence). The CDR3 DNA reads as TGTGCCAGCAGGGACAGGATGAACACTGAAGCTTTCTTT. It specifies CASRDRMNTEAFF.

The chain employs TRBV24-1 and TRBJ1-5; 8 bases fit TRBD1. With 9 bases clipped from V and 7 bases from J, the junction kept 7 bases outside the gene matches. The CDR3 has 13 residues. Germline V CDR1 and CDR2: KGHDR, SFDVKD. As DNA, the CDR3 is TGTGCCACCTCGTCAGGGGGCAGGCAGCCCCAGCATTTT. It specifies CATSSGGRQPQHF.

This chain uses TRBV5-4 with TRBJ2-1, with a tentative D call TRBD2 (5 bases). V lost 1 base to trimming and J lost 6 bases, with 8 bases between them. The CDR3 sequence is 13 residues long. Germline values: CDR1 SGHNT, CDR2 YYREEE (reference sequence). The CDR3 DNA sequence: TGTGCCAGCAGCTTGCCACTAGTCAATGAGCAGTTCTTC. Residues: CASSLPLVNEQFF.

The J gene is TRBJ1-1, the V gene TRBV10-3, with D perhaps matching TRBD1 (5 bases). CDR1 and CDR2 (germline): ENHRY, SYGVKD. Trimming removed 6 bases from V and 2 bases from J, with 10 bases in between. The CDR3 covers 13 residues. The CDR3 DNA reads TGTGCCATCAGCGCGACAGATAACACTGAAGCTTTCTTT. Translation gives CAISATDNTEAFF.

This rearrangement joins TRBV19 to TRBJ1-4; D is uncertain. The CDR3 runs 12 residues. Germline assignment: CDR1 LNHDA and CDR2 SQIVND (reference sequence). The ends were cut back, 7 bases at V and 15 bases at J, with 18 bases in the middle. CDR3 DNA sequence: TGTGCCAGTAATCTCGGCGGGCAAGGCTTGTTTTTT. Translation gives CASNLGGQGLFF.

The chain couples TRBV28 to TRBJ2-1; 10 bases line up with TRBD2. Germline CDR1 MDHEN, CDR2 SYDVKM. Trimming at V came to 4 bases and at J to 1 base, leaving 10 bases not matched to a gene. The CDR3 has 18 residues. The CDR3 loop is CASSYPRFSGGSYNEQFF. CDR3 coding DNA: TGTGCCAGCAGTTACCCTCGGTTTAGCGGGGGGTCCTACAATGAGCAGTTCTTC.

J is TRBJ1-5 and V is TRBV18; 12 nucleotides line up with TRBD1. CDR1 is KGHSH and CDR2 is LQKENI in the germline V gene. V lost 2 bases, J lost 3 bases, and 2 bases stayed unmatched. The CDR3 contains 16 residues. The chain's CDR3 is CASSPGTGGPNQPQHF. As DNA, the CDR3 is TGTGCCAGCTCACCAGGGACAGGGGGCCCCAATCAGCCCCAGCATTTT.

The chain links TRBV24-1 to TRBJ2-6; maybe TRBD1 (7 bases). The CDR3 consists of 19 residues. Trimming took off 5 bases at V and 0 bases at J, with 19 bases between the two ends. CDR1 and CDR2 (germline): KGHDR, SFDVKD. CDR3 residues: CATSAPGDSFLSGANVLTF. Here the CDR3 DNA reads TGTGCCACCAGTGCCCCGGGGGACAGCTTCCTCTCTGGGGCCAACGTCCTGACTTTC.

This clone has just a few counts. The V call is TRBV25-1, the J call TRBJ1-2, with D possibly being TRBD1 (6 bases). Germline CDR1 reads MGHDK; CDR2 reads SYGVNS. CDR3 size: 12 residues. V lost 4 bases and J lost 8, with 11 bases in between. The CDR3 protein is CASSGHRDGYTF. The CDR3, as DNA: TGTGCCAGCAGTGGCCACAGGGACGGCTACACCTTC.

The CDR3 loop reads CASSQGSVQRGAKNIQYF. CDR3 nucleotides: TGTGCCAGCAGCCAAGGATCCGTCCAGCGGGGGGCCAAAAACATTCAGTACTTC. The chain links TRBV3-1 (or the pseudogene TRBV3-2) to TRBJ2-4; 8 bases are a match to TRBD2. Germline V gene lookup returns CDR1 LGHDT and CDR2 YNNKEL (reference sequence). With V trimmed by 1 base and J by 1 base, 9 bases remained unmatched. The CDR3 is 18 residues long.

The CDR3 loop is CASSISTVYGYTF. The CDR3 DNA sequence: TGTGCCAGTAGTATAAGCACGGTTTATGGCTACACCTTC. The chain employs TRBV19 and TRBJ1-2; D unresolved. The CDR3 runs to 13 residues. V lost 2 bases, J lost 5 bases, and 9 bases lay in between. Germline V lookup: CDR1 LNHDA, CDR2 SQIVND (reference sequence).